This entry lists 23 T cell receptor beta chains sequenced from one sample in a study of early T cells in non-severe SARS-CoV-2 infection (dated by TCRdb to the early 2020s). Libraries were prepared through 5' RACE. Sequencing relied on a NextSeq 500. TCRdb handled the public reads itself, with Q25 trimming in fastp and clone calling in MiXCR, and kept productive beta chains. Every distinct CDR3 protein forms one entry, paired with its most common genes and DNA. Here the sample has 50,000 to 60,000 distinct CDR3 sequences; about 6.4% occur a single time. Clones ranked in the top ten supply 5.5% to 7.5% of the sample. Specimen: whole blood, collected at baseline. All receptors derive from an adult who was a healthcare worker with PCR-confirmed SARS-CoV-2 infection or an uninfected control (not recorded which).

This clonotype was counted at least ten times. In nucleotides, the CDR3 is TGCAGCGTTCCGGACTGGAACACTGAAGCTTTCTTT. Translated: CSVPDWNTEAFF. The chain is built from TRBV29-1 and TRBJ1-1; D call uncertain. The germline V gene encodes CDR1 SQVTM and CDR2 ANQGSEA. This CDR3 is 12 amino acids long. V gave up 5 bases and J gave up 1 base, with 8 bases separating them.

Turning to this clonotype: One end of the junction varies from germline; a read error may be responsible. The J gene is TRBJ2-3, the V gene TRBV7-7; TRBD2 agrees at 10 bases. This CDR3 is 15 amino acids long. Germline V CDR1 and CDR2: SSHAT, FNYEAQ (reference sequence). In nucleotides, the CDR3 is TGTGCTAGCAGCTTGAGCGGGGGGGCCGGAGATACGCAGTATTTT. Translation: CASSLSGGAGDTQYF.

There are many counts of this clonotype. This sequence joins TRBV29-1 and TRBJ2-3; 8 bases map to TRBD2. Trimming took 3 bases from V and 4 from J; bases not matched to a gene: 6. The V gene's germline CDR1 is SQVTM and CDR2 ANQGSEA. The length of the CDR3 is 14 residues. CDR3 in amino acids: CSVDFAGGSDTQYF. The CDR3 nucleotides are TGCAGCGTTGATTTTGCGGGGGGATCAGATACGCAGTATTTT.

This clonotype was detected only a few times. The chain combines TRBV29-1 with TRBJ1-1, with D uncertain. The germline gives CDR1 SQVTM, CDR2 ANQGSEA. This CDR3 region has 11 residues. V was shortened by 5 bases and J by 10 bases, with 14 bases between the two germline ends. CDR3 bases: TGCAGCGTTACCGGGCCAGTTGGAGCTTTCTTT. It yields the protein CSVTGPVGAFF.

V usage is TRBV20-1 and J usage is TRBJ2-7; D is perhaps TRBD2 (7 bases). The V gene lost 3 bases and the J gene lost 3 bases, with 18 bases spanning the gap. Germline V gene sequence: CDR1 DFQATT, CDR2 SNEGSKA (reference sequence). This CDR3 spans 15 amino acids. This chain's CDR3 is CSARRAGAQYYEQYF. The CDR3 DNA is TGCAGTGCTAGGCGCGCGGGGGCGCAATACTACGAGCAGTACTTC.

The table lists this clonotype with a few counts. V is TRBV12-3 or TRBV12-4 and J is TRBJ2-5; D unclear. The V end was cut by 3 bases, the J end by 0 bases, with 8 bases between. The CDR3 spans 14 residues. In DNA, the CDR3 is TGTGCCAGCAGTTTCGGACGGTACCAAGAGACCCAGTACTTC. This translates into CASSFGRYQETQYF.

This clonotype has more than one count but fewer than ten. The chain joins TRBV7-9 to TRBJ1-1; D gene unclear. V was trimmed by 1 base and J by 6 bases, leaving 6 bases between them. The germline V gene encodes CDR1 SEHNR and CDR2 FQNEAQ (reference sequence). The CDR3 runs 12 residues. The CDR3 sequence is CASSLEGPEAFF. The CDR3 DNA is TGTGCCAGCAGCTTAGAGGGCCCTGAAGCTTTCTTT. The whole variable domain, filled in from reference TRBV7-9 and TRBJ1-1, reads DTGVSQNPRHKITKRGQNVTFRCDPISEHNRLYWYRQTLGQGPEFLTYFQNEAQLEKSRLLSDRFSAERPKGSFSTLEIQRTEQGDSAMYLCASSLEGPEAFFGQGTRLTVV.

The table lists this clonotype with many counts. The chain has TRBV6-2 or TRBV6-3 and TRBJ2-4; perhaps TRBD1 as D (6 bases). Trimming removed 2 bases at V and 3 bases at J, with 11 bases between. This CDR3 is built from 15 residues. Germline V gene lookup returns CDR1 MNHEY and CDR2 SVGEGT. CDR3 sequence reads: CASSYPRDNKNIQYF. In DNA, the CDR3 is TGTGCCAGCAGTTACCCCCGGGACAACAAAAACATTCAGTACTTC.

The rearrangement joins TRBV7-2 to TRBJ2-5, with D possibly being TRBD1 or TRBD2 (6 bases each). CDR3 length: 15 amino acids. V gave up 6 bases and J gave up 10 bases, with 24 bases separating them. From germline, CDR1 is SGHTA and CDR2 FQGNSA. The CDR3 region is CASSRQWGALSVQYF. CDR3 nucleotide sequence: TGTGCCAGCAGTCGTCAGTGGGGGGCCCTCTCCGTCCAGTACTTC.

This clonotype has a handful of counts. The V and J genes are TRBV6-5 and TRBJ1-4; a weak D match, TRBD1 (6 bases). The CDR3 covers 14 residues. Germline lookup yields CDR1 MNHEY and CDR2 SVGAGI. V lost 5 bases and J lost 8, with 15 bases in between. This CDR3 reads CASSPVTGYEKLFF. The CDR3 DNA reads as TGTGCCAGCAGTCCCGTCACAGGGTACGAAAAACTGTTTTTT.

The chain recombines TRBV5-4 with TRBJ1-2; D unclear. Germline values: CDR1 SGHNT, CDR2 YYREEE (reference sequence). This CDR3 comprises 13 residues. V was pared by 4 bases and J by 1 base, with 8 bases between. In nucleotides, the CDR3 is TGTGCCAGCAGCGGACGCCTTAACTATGGCTACACCTTC. Protein product: CASSGRLNYGYTF.

This clonotype showed up just a few times. The V call is TRBV6-2 or TRBV6-3, the J call TRBJ2-7; 9 nucleotides agree with TRBD1. CDR1 and CDR2 from the germline V gene are MNHEY and SVGEGT. V shed 8 bases, J shed 5 bases, and the junction held 4 bases outside the gene matches. The CDR3 covers 12 residues. The CDR3 region is CASRDRDHEQYF. The DNA for the CDR3 is TGTGCCAGCCGGGACAGGGACCACGAGCAGTACTTC.

This clonotype has at least ten counts. This chain links TRBV28 with TRBJ2-3; 12 positions match TRBD2. Germline-derived CDR1 and CDR2 are MDHEN and SYDVKM. The CDR3 runs 16 residues. The V and J ends lost 5 bases and 5 bases, in that order; junction bases with no gene match: 8. CDR3: CASSLDLAGGQDTQYF. CDR3 sequence (DNA): TGTGCCAGCAGTCTAGACCTAGCGGGGGGGCAAGATACGCAGTATTTT.

The J gene is TRBJ1-1, the V gene TRBV29-1; D is undetermined. V was clipped by 6 bases and J by 1 base, with 9 bases between them. Germline-derived CDR1 and CDR2 are SQVTM and ANQGSEA. The CDR3 has 12 residues. For the CDR3, the DNA is TGCAGCGTGTTTGAACAGAACACTGAAGCTTTCTTT. It codes for CSVFEQNTEAFF.

This clonotype was detected ten times or more. The V gene is TRBV4-2, the J gene TRBJ1-2, with no clear D. Germline CDR1 reads LGHNA; CDR2 reads YNFKEQ. The length of the CDR3 is 16 residues. Trimming removed 0 bases at V and 4 bases at J, with 15 bases between. The CDR3 is CASSQEGGPPPYGYTF. CDR3 coding DNA: TGTGCCAGCAGCCAAGAGGGCGGGCCCCCCCCCTATGGCTACACCTTC.

This clonotype was detected only a few times. This rearrangement joins TRBV7-9 to TRBJ1-2; no firm D call. This CDR3 is 15 amino acids long. Germline CDR1 is SEHNR and CDR2 is FQNEAQ (reference sequence). The ends were cut back, 2 bases at V and 4 bases at J, with 14 bases in the middle. CDR3 DNA sequence: TGTGCCAGCAGCTTAACGGGGAGCCAGCCCTATGGCTACACCTTC. As protein: CASSLTGSQPYGYTF.

This clonotype turned up a few times. The V and J genes are TRBV10-3 and TRBJ1-6; D is perhaps TRBD1 (5 bases). Per germline, CDR1 ENHRY and CDR2 SYGVKD. V gave up 9 bases and J gave up 7 bases, with 13 bases separating them. This CDR3 is built from 13 residues. The DNA of the CDR3 is TGTGCCATAACACGGGACCTAAATTCACCCCTCCACTTT. Translated: CAITRDLNSPLHF.

This clonotype occurred many times. The rearrangement links TRBV28 to TRBJ1-1; D possibly corresponds to TRBD1 (5 bases). This CDR3 comprises 13 residues. CDR1 MDHEN and CDR2 SYDVKM come from the germline V gene. V was cut by 3 bases and J by 4 bases, with 9 bases left in between. The CDR3 bases are TGTGCCAGCAGTTTTTGGGGCCGCACTGAAGCTTTCTTT. As protein: CASSFWGRTEAFF.

This clonotype appeared many times. The chain uses TRBV13 and TRBJ2-2; D is ambiguous. CDR1 PRHDT and CDR2 FYEKMQ come from the germline V gene (reference sequence). CDR3 length equals 14 residues. V was clipped by 0 bases and J by 1 base, with 3 bases between them. CDR3 DNA sequence: TGTGCCAGCAGCTTAGGACAGAACACCGGGGAGCTGTTTTTT. It specifies CASSLGQNTGELFF.

This clonotype was counted at least ten times. The V call is TRBV28, the J call TRBJ2-5; TRBD1 matches at 7 bases. V was clipped by 6 bases and J by 5 bases; unmatched bases: 9. CDR3 length: 14 residues. The V gene's germline CDR1 is MDHEN and CDR2 SYDVKM. CDR3 region: CASSFIQGVETQYF. CDR3 DNA: TGTGCCAGCAGCTTCATTCAGGGGGTGGAGACCCAGTACTTC.

Here the CDR3 reads CSARDDGVNEQYF. The CDR3 DNA reads TGCAGTGCTAGAGATGACGGGGTGAACGAGCAGTACTTC. V usage is TRBV20-1 and J usage is TRBJ2-7, with D possibly matching TRBD2 (5 bases). The V gene's germline CDR1 is DFQATT and CDR2 SNEGSKA (reference sequence). This CDR3 is 13 amino acids long. V was cut by 0 bases and J by 5 bases, with 11 bases left in between.

This clonotype turned up a few times. The rearrangement joins TRBV20-1 to TRBJ2-1; maybe TRBD2 (6 bases). Germline assignment: CDR1 DFQATT and CDR2 SNEGSKA (reference sequence). V was trimmed by 7 bases and J by 4 bases, leaving 8 bases between them. This CDR3 contains 11 residues. CDR3 nucleotide sequence: TGCAGTGGGGACTGGTACAATGAGCAGTTCTTC. Protein sequence: CSGDWYNEQFF.

Ten or more counts support this clonotype. V usage is TRBV7-2 and J usage is TRBJ2-5, with 10 bases fitting TRBD2. J was trimmed by 2 bases and V by 4 bases; bases with no gene match: 4. Germline V gene sequence: CDR1 SGHTA, CDR2 FQGNSA. CDR3 length: 15 residues. In DNA, the CDR3 is TGTGCCAGCAGCTCCGGACTAGCGGCACAAGAGACCCAGTACTTC. This translates into CASSSGLAAQETQYF.